This passage covers 12 T cell receptor beta chains from one sample sequenced in a study of T cells in Graves' hyperthyroidism and ophthalmopathy. TCR beta CDR3 region amplification was performed from RNA transcripts. In the first-round RT-PCR of the TCR CDR3, the HTBI primer set was used. TCRdb called the multiplex PCR reads again in MiXCR, with one record for every CDR3 protein. The sample shows around 560,000 distinct CDR3 sequences, over 15% of them seen only once. Specimen: blood. The source of these receptors is a woman aged 18-29 years with Graves' hyperthyroidism.

This clonotype was recorded many times. The chain carries TRBV13 and TRBJ2-3; 10 positions match TRBD1. Germline loops: CDR1 PRHDT, CDR2 FYEKMQ (reference sequence). This CDR3 region has 14 residues. With V trimmed by 6 bases and J by 3 bases, 3 bases remained unmatched. The DNA for the CDR3 is TGTGCCAGCAGTCGACAGGGGGCAACAGATACGCAGTATTTT. Protein sequence: CASSRQGATDTQYF. The variable domain in full, completed from reference TRBV13 and TRBJ2-3, reads AAGVIQSPRHLIKEKRETATLKCYPIPRHDTVYWYQQGPGQDPQFLISFYEKMQSDKGSIPDRFSAQQFSDYHSELNMSSLELGDSALYFCASSRQGATDTQYFGPGTRLTVL.

This clonotype was detected many times. The V gene is TRBV5-4, the J gene TRBJ1-1; D is unclear. The CDR3 runs 16 residues. V dropped 0 bases and J dropped 0 bases, with 12 bases sitting between them. Germline lookup yields CDR1 SGHNT and CDR2 YYREEE (reference sequence). CDR3 nucleotide sequence: TGTGCCAGCAGCTTGGTCCCGCGGGCTATGAACACTGAAGCTTTCTTT. Its translation: CASSLVPRAMNTEAFF. Complete variable domain (other parts from reference TRBV5-4 and TRBJ1-1): ETGVTQSPTHLIKTRGQQVTLRCSSQSGHNTVSWYQQALGQGPQFIFQYYREEENGRGNFPPRFSGLQFPNYSSELNVNALELDDSALYLCASSLVPRAMNTEAFFGQGTRLTVV.

In its sample, this clonotype was seen many times. The V and J genes are TRBV6-2 or TRBV6-3 and TRBJ1-6; TRBD1 matches 10 bases. Germline V gene sequence: CDR1 MNHEY, CDR2 SVGEGT. The CDR3 runs to 16 residues. Trimming at V came to 5 bases and at J to 4 bases, leaving 5 bases not matched to a gene. This chain's CDR3 is CASSPSDRGYNSPLHF. CDR3 coding DNA: TGTGCCAGCAGTCCGTCGGACAGGGGGTATAATTCACCCCTCCACTTT.

Only a few counts were recorded for this clonotype. The chain is built from TRBV3-1 and TRBJ2-2, with unresolved D. The germline V gene encodes CDR1 LGHDT and CDR2 YNNKEL (reference sequence). Trimming shortened V by 4 bases and J by 7 bases, and 13 bases separated the two germline ends. The CDR3 is 14 amino acids. For the CDR3, the DNA is TGTGCCAGCAGCCTCACGTCCGACGGCGGGGAGCTGTTTTTT. Its translation: CASSLTSDGGELFF.

This chain connects TRBV29-1 to TRBJ2-1; D is perhaps TRBD2 (6 bases). This CDR3 spans 12 amino acids. Per germline, CDR1 SQVTM and CDR2 ANQGSEA. V was shortened by 6 bases and J by 7 bases, with 13 bases between the two germline ends. The chain's CDR3 is CSVSATRNEQFF. CDR3 bases: TGCAGCGTCTCGGCGACTAGAAATGAGCAGTTCTTC.

This sequence joins TRBV7-8 and TRBJ1-5; D gene uncertain. Germline V gene sequence: CDR1 SGHVS, CDR2 FQNEAQ. The length of the CDR3 is 17 residues. Trimming shortened V by 3 bases and J by 4 bases, and 19 bases separated the two germline ends. CDR3 sequence (DNA): TGTGCCAGCAGCTTGGGCAGGAACGAGTACCGTAATCAGCCCCAGCATTTT. This gives the protein CASSLGRNEYRNQPQHF.

The gene calls are TRBV6-2 or TRBV6-3 and TRBJ2-2; no firm D call. Trimming removed 8 bases from V and 1 base from J, with 14 bases in between. Germline V gene lookup returns CDR1 MNHEY and CDR2 SVGEGT. This CDR3 is built from 15 residues. CDR3 sequence (DNA): TGTGCCAGCGGGCTGCGCCCTAAGAACACCGGGGAGCTGTTTTTT. It encodes CASGLRPKNTGELFF.

This sequence joins TRBV29-1 and TRBJ2-5, with 7 positions matching TRBD2. Germline V gene lookup returns CDR1 SQVTM and CDR2 ANQGSEA. This CDR3 has 13 residues. V shed 8 bases and J 1 base; nucleotides not matched to a gene: 7. CDR3 DNA sequence: TGCAGCACGGGAGGCCCCGGCCAAGAGACCCAGTACTTC. Its translation is CSTGGPGQETQYF. The full variable domain, its missing parts supplied by reference TRBV29-1 and TRBJ2-5, is SAVISQKPSRDICQRGTSLTIQCQVDSQVTMMFWYRQQPGQSLTLIATANQGSEATYESGFVIDKFPISRPNLTFSTLTVSNMSPEDSSIYLCSTGGPGQETQYFGPGTRLLVL.

This clonotype was detected only a few times. The V call is TRBV6-1, the J call TRBJ2-1; weak D call: TRBD1 (6 bases). Trimming shortened V by 6 bases and J by 4 bases, and 16 bases separated the two germline ends. This CDR3 has 15 amino acids. The germline V gene encodes CDR1 MNHNS and CDR2 SASEGT. CDR3 amino acids: CASRRNLQGYNEQFF. CDR3 nucleotide sequence: TGTGCCAGCAGAAGGAATTTACAGGGTTACAATGAGCAGTTCTTC.

This sequence joins TRBV7-9 and TRBJ2-3; D gene ambiguous. Germline CDR1 reads SEHNR; CDR2 reads FQNEAQ (reference sequence). There are 14 residues in the CDR3. V dropped 4 bases and J dropped 3 bases, with 11 bases sitting between them. CDR3: CASSSNKETDTQYF. The DNA for the CDR3 is TGTGCCAGCAGCTCCAATAAGGAAACAGATACGCAGTATTTT.

This clonotype appeared many times. The V call is TRBV5-1, the J call TRBJ1-2; 7 positions agree with TRBD1. The V segment lost 0 bases and the J segment 4 bases; nucleotides outside the gene matches: 6. The germline V gene has CDR1 SGHRS and CDR2 YFSETQ. This CDR3 comprises 15 residues. The CDR3 DNA reads as TGCGCCAGCAGCTTGGTCACGGGACAGTCCTATGGCTACACCTTC. Translating it yields CASSLVTGQSYGYTF.

With respect to this clonotype: A much larger clone is a single base away; this may be a read error. The gene calls are TRBV2 and TRBJ1-3, with unresolved D. Germline V gene lookup returns CDR1 SNHLY and CDR2 FYNNEI. This CDR3 contains 15 residues. The CDR3 region is CASSGWRDTGNTMYF. Here the CDR3 DNA reads TGTGCCAGCAGTGGGTGGAGAGACACTGGAAACACCATGTATTTT.